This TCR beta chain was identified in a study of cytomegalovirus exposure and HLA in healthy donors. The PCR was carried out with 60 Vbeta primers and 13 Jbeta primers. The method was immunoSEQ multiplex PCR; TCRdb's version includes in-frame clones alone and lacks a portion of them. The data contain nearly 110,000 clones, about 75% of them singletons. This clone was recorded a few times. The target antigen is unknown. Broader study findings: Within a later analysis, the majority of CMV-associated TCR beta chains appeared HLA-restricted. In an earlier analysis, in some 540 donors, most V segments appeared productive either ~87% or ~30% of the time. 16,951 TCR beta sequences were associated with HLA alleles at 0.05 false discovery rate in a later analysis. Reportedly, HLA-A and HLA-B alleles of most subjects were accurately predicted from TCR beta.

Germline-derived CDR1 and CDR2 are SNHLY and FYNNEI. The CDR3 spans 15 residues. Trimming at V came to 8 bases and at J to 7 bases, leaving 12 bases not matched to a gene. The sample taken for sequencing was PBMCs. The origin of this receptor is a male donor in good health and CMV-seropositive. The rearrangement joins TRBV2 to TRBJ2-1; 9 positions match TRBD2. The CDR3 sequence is CASGFRGGVRNEQFF. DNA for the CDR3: TGTGCCAGCGGTTTCCGCGGGGGGGTTCGGAATGAGCAGTTCTTC.